The present entry profiles one TCR beta chain with its context. The antigen is not known. When sampled, the donors appeared nominally healthy, though they likely had unrecorded immune exposures. Germline lookup yields CDR1 SGHTA and CDR2 FQGNSA. The CDR3 runs to 17 residues. Trimming stripped 1 base from V and 6 bases from J, with 21 bases between. This sample was taken from a study of cytomegalovirus exposure and HLA in healthy donors. Study results and limitations: The authors later found TCR association rates varying by HLA locus, with DRB1 most and HLA-C fewest. Several of the most significant clusters were apparently associated with common viral pathogens in a later analysis. Some highly shared sequence variants likely arose as a pipeline artifact.

The PCR was carried out with 60 Vbeta primers and 13 Jbeta primers. Some clones are missing from TCRdb's copy, which holds only in-frame ones; the method was immunoSEQ multiplex PCR. This sample yields more than 150,000 clones, of which roughly 82% are seen a single time; about 1.6% belongs to the top ten. The rearrangement links TRBV7-2 to TRBJ1-2; TRBD1 might be the D (6 bases). The specimen sequenced was PBMCs. This TCR came from a man aged 35-49 years in good health and CMV-seronegative. The CDR3 is CASSLGTGTRSKNGYTF. The CDR3 region has the DNA TGTGCCAGCAGCTTAGGAACCGGGACACGCTCGAAAAATGGCTACACCTTC.